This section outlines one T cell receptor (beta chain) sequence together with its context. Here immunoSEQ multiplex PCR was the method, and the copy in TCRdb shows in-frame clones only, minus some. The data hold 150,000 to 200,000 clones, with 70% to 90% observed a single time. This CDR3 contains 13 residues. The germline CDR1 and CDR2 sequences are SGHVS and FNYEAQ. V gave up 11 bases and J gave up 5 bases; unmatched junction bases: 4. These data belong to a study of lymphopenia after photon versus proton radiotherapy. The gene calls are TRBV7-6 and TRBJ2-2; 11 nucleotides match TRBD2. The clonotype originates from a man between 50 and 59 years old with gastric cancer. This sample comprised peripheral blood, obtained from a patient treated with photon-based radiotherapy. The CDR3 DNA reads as TGTGCCGGGCGACTAGCGGGAACCGGGGAGCTGTTTTTT. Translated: CAGRLAGTGELFF. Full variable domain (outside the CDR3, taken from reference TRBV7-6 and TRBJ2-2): GAGVSQSPRYKVTKRGQDVALRCDPISGHVSLYWYRQALGQGPEFLTYFNYEAQQDKSGLPNDRFSAERPEGSISTLTIQRTEQRDSAMYRCAGRLAGTGELFFGEGSRLTVL.